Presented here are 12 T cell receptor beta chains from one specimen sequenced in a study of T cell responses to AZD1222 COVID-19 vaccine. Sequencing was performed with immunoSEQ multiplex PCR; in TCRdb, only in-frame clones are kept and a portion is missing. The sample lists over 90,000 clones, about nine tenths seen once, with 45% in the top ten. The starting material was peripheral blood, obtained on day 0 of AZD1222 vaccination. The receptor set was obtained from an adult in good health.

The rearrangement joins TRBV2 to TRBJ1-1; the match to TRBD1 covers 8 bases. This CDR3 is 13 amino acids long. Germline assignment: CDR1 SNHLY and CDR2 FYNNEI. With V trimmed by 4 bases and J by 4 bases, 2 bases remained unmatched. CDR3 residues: CASSGQGTTEAFF. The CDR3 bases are TGTGCCAGCAGTGGACAGGGGACCACTGAAGCTTTCTTT. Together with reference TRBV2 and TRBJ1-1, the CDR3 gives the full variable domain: EPEVTQTPSHQVTQMGQEVILRCVPISNHLYFYWYRQILGQKVEFLVSFYNNEISEKSEIFDDQFSVERPDGSNFTLKIRSTKLEDSAMYFCASSGQGTTEAFFGQGTRLTVV.

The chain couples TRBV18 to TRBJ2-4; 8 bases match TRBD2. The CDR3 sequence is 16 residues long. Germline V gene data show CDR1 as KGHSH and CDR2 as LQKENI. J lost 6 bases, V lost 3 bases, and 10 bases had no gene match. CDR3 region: CASSPLAGGGRNIQYF. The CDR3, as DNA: TGTGCCAGCTCACCCCTTGCGGGAGGCGGGAGAAACATTCAGTACTTC.

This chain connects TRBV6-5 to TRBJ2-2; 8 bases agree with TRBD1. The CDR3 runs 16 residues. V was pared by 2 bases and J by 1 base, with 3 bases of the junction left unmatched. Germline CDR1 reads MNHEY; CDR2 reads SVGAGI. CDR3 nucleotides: TGTGCCAGCAGTTACCCGGGACAGGTGAACACCGGGGAGCTGTTTTTT. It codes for CASSYPGQVNTGELFF.

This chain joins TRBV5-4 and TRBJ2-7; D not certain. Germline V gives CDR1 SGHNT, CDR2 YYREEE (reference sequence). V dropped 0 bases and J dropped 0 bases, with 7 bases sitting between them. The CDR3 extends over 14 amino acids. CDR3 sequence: CASSLDSLSYEQYF. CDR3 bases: TGTGCCAGCAGCTTGGACAGCCTCTCCTACGAGCAGTACTTC. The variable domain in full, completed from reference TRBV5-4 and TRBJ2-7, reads ETGVTQSPTHLIKTRGQQVTLRCSSQSGHNTVSWYQQALGQGPQFIFQYYREEENGRGNFPPRFSGLQFPNYSSELNVNALELDDSALYLCASSLDSLSYEQYFGPGTRLTVT.

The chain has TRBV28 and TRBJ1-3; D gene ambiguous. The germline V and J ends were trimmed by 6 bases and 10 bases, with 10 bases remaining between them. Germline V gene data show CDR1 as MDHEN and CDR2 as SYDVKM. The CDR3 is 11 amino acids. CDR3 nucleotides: TGTGCCAGCAGAACCAGCTGGACCATATATTTT. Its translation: CASRTSWTIYF.

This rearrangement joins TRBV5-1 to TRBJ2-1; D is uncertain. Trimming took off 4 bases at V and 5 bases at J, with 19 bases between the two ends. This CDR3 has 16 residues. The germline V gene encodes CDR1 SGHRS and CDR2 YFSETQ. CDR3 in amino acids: CASSPPTADINNEQFF. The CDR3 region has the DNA TGCGCCAGCAGCCCCCCCACGGCCGATATTAACAATGAGCAGTTCTTC.

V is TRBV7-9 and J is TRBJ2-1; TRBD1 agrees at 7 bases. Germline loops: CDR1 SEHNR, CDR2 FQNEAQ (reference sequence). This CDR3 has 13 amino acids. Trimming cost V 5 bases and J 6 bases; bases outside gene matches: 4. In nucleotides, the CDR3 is TGTGCCAGCAGCAAGACAGGGCCCAATGAGCAGTTCTTC. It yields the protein CASSKTGPNEQFF. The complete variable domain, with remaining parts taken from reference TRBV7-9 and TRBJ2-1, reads DTGVSQNPRHKITKRGQNVTFRCDPISEHNRLYWYRQTLGQGPEFLTYFQNEAQLEKSRLLSDRFSAERPKGSFSTLEIQRTEQGDSAMYLCASSKTGPNEQFFGPGTRLTVL.

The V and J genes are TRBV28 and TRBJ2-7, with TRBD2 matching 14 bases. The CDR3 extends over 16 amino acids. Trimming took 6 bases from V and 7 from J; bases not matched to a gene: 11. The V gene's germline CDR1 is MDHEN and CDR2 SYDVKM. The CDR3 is CASSRLAGGTYGEQYF. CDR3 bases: TGTGCCAGCAGCCGACTAGCGGGAGGGACCTACGGGGAGCAGTACTTC.

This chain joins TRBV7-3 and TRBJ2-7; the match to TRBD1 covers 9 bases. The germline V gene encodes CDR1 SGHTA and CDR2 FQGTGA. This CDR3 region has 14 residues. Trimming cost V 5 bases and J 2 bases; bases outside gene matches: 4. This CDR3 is CASSQGQGPYEQYF. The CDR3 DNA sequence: TGTGCCAGCAGCCAGGGACAGGGTCCCTACGAGCAGTACTTC.

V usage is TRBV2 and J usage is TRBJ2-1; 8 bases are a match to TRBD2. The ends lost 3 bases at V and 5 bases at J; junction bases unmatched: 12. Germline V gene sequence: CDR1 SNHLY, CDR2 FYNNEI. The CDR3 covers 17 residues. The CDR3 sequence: CASSDPGTRGMDNEQFF. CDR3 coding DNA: TGTGCCAGCAGTGACCCCGGGACTAGAGGAATGGACAATGAGCAGTTCTTC.

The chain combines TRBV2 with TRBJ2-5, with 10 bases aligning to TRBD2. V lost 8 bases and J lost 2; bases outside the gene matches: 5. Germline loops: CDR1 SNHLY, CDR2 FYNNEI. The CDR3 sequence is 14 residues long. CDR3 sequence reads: CASSSSGSQETQYF. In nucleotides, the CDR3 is TGTGCCAGCTCATCTAGCGGGAGTCAAGAGACCCAGTACTTC.

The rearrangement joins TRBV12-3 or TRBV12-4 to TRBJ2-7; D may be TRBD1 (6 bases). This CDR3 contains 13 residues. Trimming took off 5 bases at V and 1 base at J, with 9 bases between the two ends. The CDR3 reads CASSAGASYEQYF. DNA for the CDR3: TGTGCCAGCAGTGCAGGGGCGTCCTACGAGCAGTACTTC.